This entry lists 29 T cell receptor beta chains sequenced from one sample in a study of shared clonotypes between healthy human individuals. Here immunoSEQ multiplex PCR was the method, and the copy in TCRdb shows in-frame clones only, minus some. The sample has 2 million to 2.5 million clones, around 90% seen once. Sequencing was carried out using naive CD4+ T cells from PBMCs. Subset meaning: CD45RA+ positively selected. The receptors here all came from a man in his late teens or twenties in good health. Some clones in this sample may be carry-over from other donors' samples.

V usage is TRBV28 and J usage is TRBJ2-7; D gene uncertain. This CDR3 spans 11 amino acids. With 6 bases removed from V and 3 bases from J, the gap between germline ends came to 6 bases. The V gene's germline CDR1 is MDHEN and CDR2 SYDVKM. CDR3 sequence reads: CASRSFYEQYF. Written as DNA, the CDR3 is TGTGCCAGCAGGTCCTTCTACGAGCAGTACTTC. The variable domain in full, completed from reference TRBV28 and TRBJ2-7, reads DVKVTQSSRYLVKRTGEKVFLECVQDMDHENMFWYRQDPGLGLRLIYFSYDVKMKEKGDIPEGYSVSREKKERFSLILESASTNQTSMYLCASRSFYEQYFGPGTRLTVT.

Note on this clone: Other DNA sequences from this sample encode an identical CDR3 as well. CDR3: CASTLTANTEAFF. CDR3 nucleotide sequence: TGTGCCAGTACCCTGACAGCGAACACTGAAGCTTTCTTT. This chain uses TRBV19 with TRBJ1-1, with D tentatively TRBD1 (5 bases). In germline, CDR1 is LNHDA, CDR2 SQIVND (reference sequence). Trimming took off 7 bases at V and 1 base at J, with 10 bases between the two ends. The CDR3 extends over 13 amino acids.

The rearrangement links TRBV28 to TRBJ1-2; the D gene is possibly TRBD1 (5 bases). The CDR3 covers 13 residues. Trimming shortened V by 4 bases and J by 8 bases, and 14 bases separated the two germline ends. Germline V lookup: CDR1 MDHEN, CDR2 SYDVKM. Here the CDR3 DNA reads TGTGCCAGCAGTTCCGACAGAAAGATGGGCTACACCTTC. Amino acid sequence: CASSSDRKMGYTF.

The rearrangement links TRBV7-6 to TRBJ2-7; 12 bases map to TRBD2. This CDR3 has 15 residues. Germline V gene sequence: CDR1 SGHVS, CDR2 FNYEAQ. The V segment lost 3 bases and the J segment 6 bases; nucleotides outside the gene matches: 6. The DNA for the CDR3 is TGTGCCAGCAGCTTGCGACTAGCGGGAGTTAGCGAGCAGTACTTC. Protein product: CASSLRLAGVSEQYF.

The gene calls are TRBV7-2 and TRBJ2-7; possibly TRBD2 for D (7 bases). Germline V gene sequence: CDR1 SGHTA, CDR2 FQGNSA. Trimming pared 5 bases from V and 2 bases from J, leaving 13 bases between. The CDR3 has 14 amino acids. For the CDR3, the DNA is TGTGCCAGCAGCGCCCCGGGGGGCCCCTACGAGCAGTACTTC. Translated, it gives CASSAPGGPYEQYF.

The chain is built from TRBV10-1 and TRBJ2-7, with D unresolved. The CDR3 extends over 14 amino acids. V dropped 3 bases and J dropped 5 bases, with 14 bases sitting between them. Per germline, CDR1 WNHNN and CDR2 SYGVQD (reference sequence). The DNA of the CDR3 is TGCGCCAGCAGTGAAAGCCGTCGGCAACACGAGCAGTACTTC. Protein sequence: CASSESRRQHEQYF.

CDR3 protein: CASGPSGRTSTDTQYF. The CDR3 coding sequence is TGTGCCAGCGGGCCCAGCGGGAGGACTAGCACAGATACGCAGTATTTT. V usage is TRBV7-2 and J usage is TRBJ2-3; 9 bases fit TRBD2. This CDR3 has 16 amino acids. From germline, CDR1 is SGHTA and CDR2 FQGNSA. V gave up 8 bases and J gave up 0 bases; unmatched junction bases: 9.

The CDR3 here is CASSLAGHLAAGYTF. The CDR3 DNA reads as TGTGCCAGCAGCTTGGCGGGACATTTAGCGGCTGGCTACACCTTC. The gene calls are TRBV7-9 and TRBJ1-2; D possibly corresponds to TRBD1 (6 bases). V lost 3 bases, J lost 7 bases, and 18 bases lay in between. Germline V gene sequence: CDR1 SEHNR, CDR2 FQNEAQ (reference sequence). This CDR3 region has 15 residues.

V and J are TRBV2 and TRBJ2-5; 12 bases fit TRBD2. Germline lookup yields CDR1 SNHLY and CDR2 FYNNEI. CDR3 size: 17 residues. Losses at the gene ends were 5 bases for V and 4 bases for J; bases not matched to a gene: 11. The CDR3 region has the DNA TGTGCCAGCAGTCGTCCTTGGACTAGCGGGGCCCCAGAGACCCAGTACTTC. Translating it yields CASSRPWTSGAPETQYF.

The chain carries TRBV6-4 and TRBJ2-1, with 9 bases fitting TRBD2. The junction had 6 bases not matched to a gene; V was cut back by 2 bases and J by 7 bases. The CDR3 spans 15 residues. CDR1 and CDR2 from the germline V gene are MRHNA and SNTAGT. CDR3 in amino acids: CASSDRGRAGNEQFF. The DNA for the CDR3 is TGTGCCAGCAGTGACCGCGGGAGGGCCGGGAATGAGCAGTTCTTC.

This sequence joins TRBV30 and TRBJ1-3; unclear D gene. CDR3 length: 12 amino acids. Germline loops: CDR1 GTSNPN, CDR2 SVGIG (reference sequence). Trimming took off 4 bases at V and 3 bases at J, with 7 bases between the two ends. CDR3 residues: CAWKTYGNTIYF. The DNA for the CDR3 is TGTGCCTGGAAGACATATGGAAACACCATATATTTT.

The rearrangement links TRBV5-1 to TRBJ1-3; the D gene is possibly TRBD1 (6 bases). V lost 3 bases and J lost 0, with 10 bases in between. CDR1 and CDR2 (germline): SGHRS, YFSETQ. This CDR3 comprises 15 residues. The CDR3 DNA reads as TGCGCCAGCAGCTATGACAGGAGCTCTGGAAACACCATATATTTT. This translates into CASSYDRSSGNTIYF.

A note on this clone: Other DNA sequences in the same sample also yield this CDR3. This chain uses TRBV7-3 with TRBJ2-3; unclear D gene. The ends were cut back, 5 bases at V and 3 bases at J, with 9 bases in the middle. CDR1 is SGHTA, CDR2 FQGTGA, per germline. The CDR3 spans 13 residues. This CDR3 reads CASSPTGTDTQYF. The DNA for the CDR3 is TGTGCCAGCAGCCCAACGGGTACAGATACGCAGTATTTT.

The J gene is TRBJ1-1, the V gene TRBV19; D is unclear. The CDR3 runs to 13 residues. In germline, CDR1 is LNHDA, CDR2 SQIVND (reference sequence). Trimming took off 3 bases at V and 3 bases at J, with 8 bases between the two ends. CDR3 in amino acids: CASSMGSYTEAFF. The CDR3 nucleotides are TGTGCCAGTAGTATGGGGTCCTACACTGAAGCTTTCTTT.

DNA for the CDR3: TGTGCCAGCTCACCACGGGGGGCTGGGGGCACAGATACGCAGTATTTT. The encoded protein is CASSPRGAGGTDTQYF. The rearrangement links TRBV18 to TRBJ2-3; D may match TRBD1 or TRBD2 (6 bases each). The germline V gene has CDR1 KGHSH and CDR2 LQKENI. This CDR3 is 16 amino acids long. V gave up 1 base and J gave up 1 base, with 12 bases separating them. Filled out from reference TRBV18 and TRBJ2-3, the complete variable domain reads NAGVMQNPRHLVRRRGQEARLRCSPMKGHSHVYWYRQLPEEGLKFMVYLQKENIIDESGMPKERFSAEFPKEGPSILRIQQVVRGDSAAYFCASSPRGAGGTDTQYFGPGTRLTVL.

This clone occurred once. The CDR3 region has the DNA TGTGCCAGCAATTGGGACTCGAGGGATGAGCAGTTCTTC. Its translation: CASNWDSRDEQFF. The rearrangement links TRBV6-6 to TRBJ2-1; D perhaps matches TRBD2 (6 bases). This CDR3 is 13 amino acids long. V lost 7 bases and J lost 8, with 15 bases in between. From germline, CDR1 is MNHNY and CDR2 SVGAGI (reference sequence).

The chain uses TRBV7-9 and TRBJ2-1; TRBD2 is a possible D gene (7 bases). Trimming took 5 bases from V and 15 from J, leaving 17 bases between them. Per germline, CDR1 SEHNR and CDR2 FQNEAQ (reference sequence). The CDR3 has 12 amino acids. CDR3: CASSPSGGAAFF. DNA for the CDR3: TGTGCCAGCAGCCCTAGTGGGGGGGCAGCGTTCTTC.

This clone has just one count. The J gene is TRBJ2-7, the V gene TRBV5-4, with D possibly matching TRBD2 (6 bases). CDR3 length equals 17 residues. V lost 3 bases, J lost 0 bases, and 19 bases lay in between. Germline V gene lookup returns CDR1 SGHNT and CDR2 YYREEE (reference sequence). CDR3: CASSSVGGITYSYEQYF. The CDR3 region has the DNA TGTGCCAGCAGCTCCGTGGGAGGAATCACTTACTCCTACGAGCAGTACTTC.

V and J are TRBV2 and TRBJ2-2; 11 bases map to TRBD2. Germline V CDR1 and CDR2: SNHLY, FYNNEI. Germline trimming cut 6 bases from V and 4 bases from J; bases unmatched to any gene: 10. CDR3 length equals 17 residues. CDR3 sequence: CASSKEGLAVATGELFF. The CDR3 nucleotides are TGTGCCAGCAGCAAAGAGGGACTAGCGGTAGCCACCGGGGAGCTGTTTTTT.

As for this clone: Additional DNA sequences in this sample encode the identical CDR3. This CDR3 reads CASRRTGPYEQYF. The CDR3 region has the DNA TGTGCCAGCAGGCGGACAGGGCCCTACGAGCAGTACTTC. J is TRBJ2-7 and V is TRBV28; 8 nucleotides match TRBD1. CDR3 length equals 13 residues. V shed 6 bases, J shed 2 bases, and the junction held 3 bases outside the gene matches. From germline, CDR1 is MDHEN and CDR2 SYDVKM.

About this clone: Other nucleotide sequences in the sample specify the same CDR3. V is TRBV2 and J is TRBJ1-5, with D unclear. The CDR3 sequence is 14 residues long. Per the germline V gene, CDR1 is SNHLY and CDR2 is FYNNEI. The V end lost 6 bases, the J end lost 5 bases, and 14 bases lay between the germline ends. The CDR3 reads CASSQTGPYQPQHF. CDR3 in DNA: TGTGCCAGCAGCCAGACCGGACCTTATCAGCCCCAGCATTTT.

The gene calls are TRBV5-4 and TRBJ2-7; 8 nucleotides agree with TRBD1. The CDR3 consists of 15 residues. Germline V gives CDR1 SGHNT, CDR2 YYREEE (reference sequence). Trimming at V came to 0 bases and at J to 3 bases, leaving 5 bases not matched to a gene. DNA of the CDR3: TGTGCCAGCAGCTTGGGGGACAGGCCTAACTACGAGCAGTACTTC. It encodes CASSLGDRPNYEQYF.

The rearrangement links TRBV19 to TRBJ1-1; tentative D call: TRBD1 (5 bases). This CDR3 has 15 amino acids. V lost 1 base to trimming and J lost 3 bases, with 12 bases between them. Per the germline V gene, CDR1 is LNHDA and CDR2 is SQIVND (reference sequence). In DNA, the CDR3 is TGTGCCAGTAGTATAGTGGTAGGGGTTGACACTGAAGCTTTCTTT. Encoded protein: CASSIVVGVDTEAFF. Based on the CDR3 plus reference TRBV19 and TRBJ1-1, the full variable domain is DGGITQSPKYLFRKEGQNVTLSCEQNLNHDAMYWYRQDPGQGLRLIYYSQIVNDFQKGDIAEGYSVSREKKESFPLTVTSAQKNPTAFYLCASSIVVGVDTEAFFGQGTRLTVV.

The chain uses TRBV2 and TRBJ2-3; no reliable D call. The CDR3 has 12 residues. Trimming shortened V by 2 bases and J by 6 bases, and 6 bases separated the two germline ends. Germline CDR1 is SNHLY and CDR2 is FYNNEI. Here the CDR3 DNA reads TGTGCCAGCAGTGAATGGAAGGATACGCAGTATTTT. Amino acid sequence: CASSEWKDTQYF.

The chain has TRBV28 and TRBJ2-7, with no clear D. The CDR3 contains 15 residues. Trimming stripped 4 bases from V and 0 bases from J, with 13 bases between. In germline, CDR1 is MDHEN, CDR2 SYDVKM. CDR3 region: CASSSRGFDSYEQYF. The CDR3 coding sequence is TGTGCCAGCAGTTCCCGAGGATTCGACTCCTACGAGCAGTACTTC.

This chain connects TRBV5-1 to TRBJ2-5, with TRBD1 matching over 7 bases. V was pared by 4 bases and J by 1 base, with 7 bases of the junction left unmatched. CDR3 length: 15 residues. The germline gives CDR1 SGHRS, CDR2 YFSETQ. CDR3 DNA sequence: TGCGCCAGCAGCCCCCGGACAGGAGCCCAAGAGACCCAGTACTTC. It yields the protein CASSPRTGAQETQYF.

The chain uses TRBV18 and TRBJ2-1; 9 nucleotides align to TRBD2. J lost 9 bases, V lost 3 bases, and 9 bases had no gene match. This CDR3 spans 15 amino acids. Germline-derived CDR1 and CDR2 are KGHSH and LQKENI. The CDR3 reads CASSPVSGSGGEQFF. Written as DNA, the CDR3 is TGTGCCAGCTCACCGGTTAGCGGGAGCGGAGGTGAGCAGTTCTTC.

The chain recombines TRBV5-8 with TRBJ2-1; a weak D match, TRBD1 (5 bases). The V end lost 0 bases, the J end lost 1 base, and 8 bases lay between the germline ends. The V gene's germline CDR1 is SGHTS and CDR2 YDEGEE. The CDR3 has 15 amino acids. The CDR3 DNA is TGTGCCAGCAGCTTGGGGGGCGTGTCCTACAATGAGCAGTTCTTC. This codes for CASSLGGVSYNEQFF.

As for this clone: Additional DNA sequences in this sample encode the identical CDR3. V is TRBV5-4 and J is TRBJ1-5, with no clear D. This CDR3 contains 12 residues. Germline V gene lookup returns CDR1 SGHNT and CDR2 YYREEE (reference sequence). V lost 0 bases and J lost 3, with 1 base in between. CDR3 DNA: TGTGCCAGCAGCTTGGACAATCAGCCCCAGCATTTT. Translating it yields CASSLDNQPQHF. Filled out from reference TRBV5-4 and TRBJ1-5, the complete variable domain reads ETGVTQSPTHLIKTRGQQVTLRCSSQSGHNTVSWYQQALGQGPQFIFQYYREEENGRGNFPPRFSGLQFPNYSSELNVNALELDDSALYLCASSLDNQPQHFGDGTRLSIL.